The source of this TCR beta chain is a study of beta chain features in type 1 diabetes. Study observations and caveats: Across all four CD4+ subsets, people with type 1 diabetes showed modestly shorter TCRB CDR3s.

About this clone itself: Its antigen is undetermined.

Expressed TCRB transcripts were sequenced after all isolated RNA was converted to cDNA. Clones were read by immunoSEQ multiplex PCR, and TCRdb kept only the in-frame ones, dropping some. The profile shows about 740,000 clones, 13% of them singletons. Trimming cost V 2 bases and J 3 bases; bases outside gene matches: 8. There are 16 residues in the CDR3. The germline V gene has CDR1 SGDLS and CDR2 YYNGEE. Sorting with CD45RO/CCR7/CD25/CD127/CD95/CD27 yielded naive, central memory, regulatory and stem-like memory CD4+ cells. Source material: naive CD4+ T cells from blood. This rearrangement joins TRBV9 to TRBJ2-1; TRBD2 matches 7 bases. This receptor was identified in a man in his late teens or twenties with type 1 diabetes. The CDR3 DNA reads TGTGCCAGCAGCGTTGGGGAGGGTTCCCTCTACAATGAGCAGTTCTTC. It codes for CASSVGEGSLYNEQFF.